These T cell receptor beta chains were read from a single sample in a study of blood T cell repertoires in COVID-19. Using immunoSEQ multiplex PCR, the repertoire was profiled, and TCRdb retains in-frame clones only, with some absent. The sample includes approximately 300,000 clones, 90% of them seen just once. Sequencing input: PBMCs or T cells enriched from blood (not recorded which). The receptors were sampled from a woman under 40 who had been exposed to COVID-19. Each CDR3 is given with its conserved first and last residue. A D gene is named only where the DNA matches it firmly. Only some rows state a clone size, as once, few, many or a class for expanded clones.

abundance: -; j_gene: TRBJ1-1; d_gene: -; v_gene: TRBV5-5; len: 14; CDR3aa: CASSLDRANTEAFF; CDR3nt: TGTGCCAGCAGCTTGGACAGGGCGAACACTGAAGCTTTCTTT
abundance: -; j_gene: TRBJ2-2; d_gene: TRBD1; v_gene: TRBV11-3; len: 15; CDR3aa: CASSLGQGNTGELFF; CDR3nt: TGTGCCAGCAGCTTAGGACAGGGGAACACCGGGGAGCTGTTTTTT
abundance: -; j_gene: TRBJ1-1; d_gene: -; v_gene: TRBV2; len: 15; CDR3aa: CARQITGHKNTEAFF; CDR3nt: TGTGCCAGACAAATTACGGGACACAAGAACACTGAAGCTTTCTTT
abundance: -; j_gene: TRBJ1-2; d_gene: TRBD1; v_gene: TRBV19; len: 16; CDR3aa: CASSMEKGQGLDGYTF; CDR3nt: TGTGCCAGTAGTATGGAGAAGGGACAGGGGTTAGATGGCTACACCTTC
abundance: -; j_gene: TRBJ1-5; d_gene: TRBD1; v_gene: TRBV19; len: 16; CDR3aa: CASSKRDRGVAQPQHF; CDR3nt: TGTGCCAGTAGTAAAAGGGACAGGGGGGTCGCCCAGCCCCAGCATTTT
abundance: -; j_gene: TRBJ1-2; d_gene: -; v_gene: TRBV14; len: 13; CDR3aa: CASSQFNWGGYTF; CDR3nt: TGTGCCAGCAGCCAATTCAATTGGGGCGGCTACACCTTC
abundance: -; j_gene: TRBJ1-6; d_gene: -; v_gene: TRBV6-5; len: 13; CDR3aa: CASSQGLASPLHF; CDR3nt: TGTGCCAGCAGTCAGGGACTCGCATCACCCCTCCACTTT
abundance: -; j_gene: TRBJ1-2; d_gene: TRBD1; v_gene: TRBV11-2; len: 14; CDR3aa: CASSLEQGGLGYTF; CDR3nt: TGTGCCAGCAGCTTAGAACAGGGGGGGCTTGGCTACACCTTC
abundance: -; j_gene: TRBJ2-1; d_gene: TRBD2; v_gene: TRBV19; len: 16; CDR3aa: CASTPTRGTSGVEQFF; CDR3nt: TGTGCCAGTACCCCCACTCGCGGGACTAGCGGTGTTGAGCAGTTCTTC
abundance: -; j_gene: TRBJ1-2; d_gene: -; v_gene: TRBV12-3/TRBV12-4; len: 13; CDR3aa: CASSSPGTYGYTF; CDR3nt: TGTGCCAGCAGTTCCCCCGGGACATATGGCTACACCTTC
abundance: -; j_gene: TRBJ1-1; d_gene: -; v_gene: TRBV7-4; len: 14; CDR3aa: CASSPYRTRGEAFF; CDR3nt: TGTGCCAGCAGCCCTTACCGTACCAGGGGAGAAGCTTTCTTT
abundance: -; j_gene: TRBJ1-1; d_gene: -; v_gene: TRBV27; len: 16; CDR3aa: CASSLSWGGKHTEAFF; CDR3nt: TGTGCCAGCAGTTTATCCTGGGGGGGAAAGCACACTGAAGCTTTCTTT
abundance: -; j_gene: TRBJ1-2; d_gene: TRBD1; v_gene: TRBV5-5; len: 14; CDR3aa: CASSEDRGVYGYTF; CDR3nt: TGTGCCAGCAGCGAGGACAGGGGGGTCTATGGCTACACCTTC
abundance: -; j_gene: TRBJ1-1; d_gene: TRBD1; v_gene: TRBV5-1; len: 14; CDR3aa: CASSFTGGETEAFF; CDR3nt: TGCGCCAGCAGCTTTACAGGGGGGGAGACTGAAGCTTTCTTT
abundance: -; j_gene: TRBJ1-1; d_gene: -; v_gene: TRBV7-9; len: 14; CDR3aa: CASSLQGWGTEAFF; CDR3nt: TGTGCCAGCAGCTTGCAGGGGTGGGGCACTGAAGCTTTCTTT
abundance: once; j_gene: TRBJ1-4; d_gene: TRBD1; v_gene: TRBV5-1; len: 15; CDR3aa: CASSPTGLTREKLFF; CDR3nt: TGCGCCAGCAGCCCGACAGGGTTGACGAGGGAAAAACTGTTTTTT
abundance: -; j_gene: TRBJ1-2; d_gene: -; v_gene: TRBV9; len: 16; CDR3aa: CASSPAGGIPPYGYTF; CDR3nt: TGTGCCAGCAGCCCGGCGGGGGGAATTCCTCCTTATGGCTACACCTTC
abundance: -; j_gene: TRBJ1-1; d_gene: -; v_gene: TRBV5-1; len: 15; CDR3aa: CASSPPLAGRTEAFF; CDR3nt: TGCGCCAGCAGCCCACCTTTGGCAGGGCGGACTGAAGCTTTCTTT
abundance: -; j_gene: TRBJ1-4; d_gene: -; v_gene: TRBV12-2; len: 15; CDR3aa: CASRFRDRVNEKLFF; CDR3nt: TGTGCAAGTCGCTTCCGGGACAGGGTCAATGAAAAACTGTTTTTT
abundance: -; j_gene: TRBJ1-6; d_gene: -; v_gene: TRBV5-1; len: 16; CDR3aa: CASSFSYSSYNSPLHF; CDR3nt: TGCGCCAGCAGCTTCTCATACAGCTCCTATAATTCACCCCTCCACTTT
abundance: -; j_gene: TRBJ1-5; d_gene: -; v_gene: TRBV10-3; len: 13; CDR3aa: CAIGVSGNQPQHF; CDR3nt: TGTGCCATCGGTGTTAGCGGCAATCAGCCCCAGCATTTT
abundance: once; j_gene: TRBJ1-6; d_gene: TRBD1; v_gene: TRBV4-2; len: 14; CDR3aa: CASSRTGDNSPLHF; CDR3nt: TGTGCCAGCAGTCGGACAGGTGATAATTCACCCCTCCACTTT
abundance: -; j_gene: TRBJ1-5; d_gene: -; v_gene: TRBV2; len: 16; CDR3aa: CASRQKGNGGDQPQHF; CDR3nt: TGTGCCAGCAGGCAGAAGGGAAACGGGGGTGATCAGCCCCAGCATTTT
abundance: -; j_gene: TRBJ1-2; d_gene: -; v_gene: TRBV4-1; len: 16; CDR3aa: CASSQKTALWVGGYTF; CDR3nt: TGCGCCAGCAGCCAAAAGACAGCCTTGTGGGTGGGTGGCTACACCTTC
abundance: -; j_gene: TRBJ1-1; d_gene: -; v_gene: TRBV7-3; len: 15; CDR3aa: CASSFNRATGTEAFF; CDR3nt: TGTGCCAGCAGCTTCAACAGGGCTACTGGCACTGAAGCTTTCTTT
abundance: once; j_gene: TRBJ2-3; d_gene: -; v_gene: TRBV2; len: 16; CDR3aa: CASSATGTSDLDTQYF; CDR3nt: TGTGCCAGCAGCGCTACCGGGACAAGTGATCTAGATACGCAGTATTTT
abundance: -; j_gene: TRBJ2-2; d_gene: -; v_gene: TRBV7-6; len: 15; CDR3aa: CASSPVVLNTGELFF; CDR3nt: TGTGCCAGCAGCCCGGTGGTCTTGAACACCGGGGAGCTGTTTTTT
abundance: -; j_gene: TRBJ1-2; d_gene: TRBD1; v_gene: TRBV7-2; len: 17; CDR3aa: CASSSRSGQGTNYGYTF; CDR3nt: TGTGCCAGCAGCTCGCGTTCGGGACAGGGGACTAACTATGGCTACACCTTC
abundance: -; j_gene: TRBJ1-3; d_gene: -; v_gene: TRBV4-2; len: 12; CDR3aa: CASSQSGNTIYF; CDR3nt: TGTGCCAGCAGCCAATCGGGTAACACCATATATTTT
abundance: many; j_gene: TRBJ2-1; d_gene: TRBD2; v_gene: TRBV14; len: 18; CDR3aa: CASSQDGLAGGRSVEQFF; CDR3nt: TGTGCCAGCAGCCAAGATGGGCTAGCGGGGGGGCGTAGTGTTGAGCAGTTCTTC
abundance: -; j_gene: TRBJ2-7; d_gene: -; v_gene: TRBV15; len: 12; CDR3aa: CATKKPPYEQYF; CDR3nt: TGTGCCACCAAGAAGCCCCCCTACGAGCAGTACTTC
abundance: -; j_gene: TRBJ1-1; d_gene: -; v_gene: TRBV7-6; len: 17; CDR3aa: CASSLARAGVLGTEAFF; CDR3nt: TGTGCCAGCAGCTTAGCGCGGGCAGGGGTATTGGGCACTGAAGCTTTCTTT
abundance: -; j_gene: TRBJ2-1; d_gene: TRBD1; v_gene: TRBV15; len: 17; CDR3aa: CATSRDHPYRGSNEQFF; CDR3nt: TGTGCCACCAGCAGAGATCACCCTTACAGGGGAAGTAATGAGCAGTTCTTC
abundance: -; j_gene: TRBJ1-2; d_gene: TRBD1; v_gene: TRBV2; len: 12; CDR3aa: CASSRGTVGYTF; CDR3nt: TGTGCCAGCAGCCGGGGGACAGTCGGCTACACCTTC
abundance: -; j_gene: TRBJ2-3; d_gene: -; v_gene: TRBV2; len: 14; CDR3aa: CASSVVRGTDTQYF; CDR3nt: TGTGCCAGCAGTGTGGTTAGAGGCACAGATACGCAGTATTTT
abundance: once; j_gene: TRBJ1-3; d_gene: -; v_gene: TRBV19; len: 14; CDR3aa: CATIGHLSGNTIYF; CDR3nt: TGTGCCACGATCGGACACCTTTCTGGAAACACCATATATTTT
abundance: few; j_gene: TRBJ1-1; d_gene: -; v_gene: TRBV6-2/TRBV6-3; len: 17; CDR3aa: CASSRSAGTPKNTEAFF; CDR3nt: TGTGCCAGCAGCCGCTCTGCGGGGACTCCGAAGAACACTGAAGCTTTCTTT
abundance: -; j_gene: TRBJ1-2; d_gene: -; v_gene: TRBV18; len: 13; CDR3aa: CASSPPRGLGYTF; CDR3nt: TGTGCCAGCTCACCACCGCGCGGTTTGGGCTACACCTTC
abundance: -; j_gene: TRBJ1-1; d_gene: -; v_gene: TRBV6-2/TRBV6-3; len: 14; CDR3aa: CASSNQGMNTEAFF; CDR3nt: TGTGCCAGCAGCAACCAGGGGATGAACACTGAAGCTTTCTTT
abundance: once; j_gene: TRBJ2-7; d_gene: TRBD1; v_gene: TRBV5-1; len: 16; CDR3aa: CASSRFGDRSSYEQYF; CDR3nt: TGCGCCAGCAGCCGATTTGGGGACAGGAGCTCCTACGAGCAGTACTTC
abundance: -; j_gene: TRBJ1-1; d_gene: -; v_gene: TRBV30; len: 13; CDR3aa: CAWSEDRSTEAFF; CDR3nt: TGTGCCTGGAGCGAAGACAGAAGCACTGAAGCTTTCTTT
abundance: -; j_gene: TRBJ2-1; d_gene: -; v_gene: TRBV20-1; len: 11; CDR3aa: CSAPGYNEQFF; CDR3nt: TGCAGTGCTCCGGGTTACAATGAGCAGTTCTTC
abundance: -; j_gene: TRBJ1-4; d_gene: TRBD1; v_gene: TRBV5-6; len: 15; CDR3aa: CASSLHRGLWEKLFF; CDR3nt: TGTGCCAGCAGCTTACACAGGGGGCTTTGGGAAAAACTGTTTTTT
abundance: -; j_gene: TRBJ2-1; d_gene: -; v_gene: TRBV19; len: 14; CDR3aa: CASSPREMEDEQFF; CDR3nt: TGTGCCAGTAGCCCCCGGGAGATGGAGGATGAGCAGTTCTTC
abundance: -; j_gene: TRBJ1-6; d_gene: -; v_gene: TRBV9; len: 13; CDR3aa: CASSISGDSPLHF; CDR3nt: TGTGCCAGCAGCATTTCAGGGGATTCACCCCTCCACTTT
abundance: -; j_gene: TRBJ2-5; d_gene: -; v_gene: TRBV7-3; len: 14; CDR3aa: CASSPTGLQETQYF; CDR3nt: TGTGCCAGCAGCCCCACAGGGCTTCAAGAGACCCAGTACTTC
abundance: -; j_gene: TRBJ2-7; d_gene: TRBD1; v_gene: TRBV7-2; len: 15; CDR3aa: CASSLDRGRSYEQYF; CDR3nt: TGTGCCAGCAGCTTAGACAGGGGGCGCAGCTACGAGCAGTACTTC
abundance: -; j_gene: TRBJ1-5; d_gene: -; v_gene: TRBV6-5; len: 13; CDR3aa: CASETGRNQPQHF; CDR3nt: TGTGCCAGCGAGACAGGCCGAAATCAGCCCCAGCATTTT
abundance: -; j_gene: TRBJ1-6; d_gene: -; v_gene: TRBV20-1; len: 13; CDR3aa: CSASEQDDSPLHF; CDR3nt: TGCAGTGCTAGTGAACAGGATGATTCACCCCTCCACTTT
abundance: -; j_gene: TRBJ1-1; d_gene: -; v_gene: TRBV19; len: 18; CDR3aa: CASSKIVTYGVKNTEAFF; CDR3nt: TGTGCCAGTAGTAAAATCGTAACGTACGGGGTCAAGAACACTGAAGCTTTCTTT
abundance: -; j_gene: TRBJ2-1; d_gene: -; v_gene: TRBV10-3; len: 15; CDR3aa: CAISEGGRVYNEQFF; CDR3nt: TGTGCCATCAGTGAGGGTGGGCGGGTCTACAATGAGCAGTTCTTC
abundance: -; j_gene: TRBJ1-1; d_gene: -; v_gene: TRBV10-3; len: 14; CDR3aa: CAISSGEMNTEAFF; CDR3nt: TGTGCCATCAGCTCAGGGGAAATGAACACTGAAGCTTTCTTT